The 13 T cell receptor beta chains below come from one sample, sequenced in a study of esophageal squamous cell carcinoma under preoperative chemotherapy (dated by TCRdb to the late 2010s). The time point label of this sample denotes: before preoperative PTX-NDP chemotherapy. The library came from PCR. The sample was run on a HiSeq X Ten. The public reads were reanalyzed by TCRdb: fastp trimming at Q25, MiXCR alignment, in-frame beta chains only. All rows with the same CDR3 protein become a single entry with the most common DNA and genes. A total of about 30,000 distinct CDR3 sequences appear in this sample, 49% of them only once. The ten largest account for roughly 12% of the sample. This specimen was acquired from a patient given preoperative chemotherapy. These receptors originate from a human donor with esophageal squamous cell carcinoma. The donor label of this sample is uncertain.

Worth noting for this clonotype: At one end the junction does not follow the germline gene, possibly because of a read error. This chain joins TRBV7-2 and TRBJ2-4; D is possibly TRBD1 or TRBD2 (5 bases each). Germline CDR1 is SGHTA and CDR2 is FQGNSA. This CDR3 contains 16 residues. The DNA of the CDR3 is TGTGCCAGCAGCGGCTCGGGGCTGGGAGCCAAAGACACTCAGTATTTC. Translated, it gives CASSGSGLGAKDTQYF.

This clonotype was seen more than once but under ten times. The chain links TRBV10-2 to TRBJ2-5; 8 positions agree with TRBD1. V was clipped by 2 bases and J by 5 bases; unmatched bases: 7. CDR1 and CDR2 (germline): WSHSY, SAAADI. CDR3 length: 15 residues. CDR3 protein: CASSEGDRRGETQYF. The CDR3 DNA sequence: TGCGCCAGCAGTGAGGGGGACAGGAGAGGGGAGACCCAGTACTTC.

This clonotype came up many times. The rearrangement links TRBV11-3 to TRBJ2-2; 11 nucleotides align to TRBD2. The CDR3 extends over 16 amino acids. CDR1 and CDR2 (germline): SGHNT, YENEEA. With V trimmed by 7 bases and J by 6 bases, 10 bases remained unmatched. CDR3 protein: CASTGFTSGSAGELFF. The CDR3 DNA follows: TGTGCCAGCACGGGCTTTACTAGCGGGAGTGCCGGGGAGCTGTTTTTT. Based on the CDR3 plus reference TRBV11-3 and TRBJ2-2, the full variable domain is EAGVVQSPRYKIIEKKQPVAFWCNPISGHNTLYWYLQNLGQGPELLIRYENEEAVDDSQLPKDRFSAERLKGVDSTLKIQPAELGDSAVYLCASTGFTSGSAGELFFGEGSRLTVL.

This clonotype was picked up a small number of times. This sequence joins TRBV7-2 and TRBJ2-5, with D perhaps TRBD1 (6 bases). Deletions cut 3 bases from V and 9 bases from J, with 11 bases between. In germline, CDR1 is SGHTA, CDR2 FQGNSA. The CDR3 has 12 amino acids. The CDR3 spells CASSLGATPQYF. DNA of the CDR3: TGTGCCAGCAGCTTGGGGGCAACACCCCAGTACTTC.

The chain is built from TRBV24-1 and TRBJ2-3; TRBD1 agrees at 7 bases. The DNA matches TRBJ2-5 better at its end, which makes the J call doubtful. From germline, CDR1 is KGHDR and CDR2 SFDVKD. The CDR3 spans 12 residues. CDR3 DNA: TGTGCCACCAAGGGGGCTGGAGAGACCCAGTACTTC. Translating gives CATKGAGETQYF.

With regard to this clonotype: One end of the junction varies from germline; a read error may be responsible. The V call is TRBV7-3, the J call TRBJ2-4, with D tentatively TRBD2 (6 bases). CDR1 and CDR2 from the germline V gene are SGHTA and FQGTGA. CDR3 length: 17 residues. The CDR3 region is CASSFIPAGGIQNIQYF. DNA for the CDR3: TGTGCCAGCAGCTTCATACCGGCGGGCGGGATCCAAAACATCCAGTACTTC. The complete variable domain, with remaining parts taken from reference TRBV7-3 and TRBJ2-4, reads GAGVSQTPSNKVTEKGKYVELRCDPISGHTALYWYRQSLGQGPEFLIYFQGTGAADDSGLPNDRFFAVRPEGSVSTLKIQRTERGDSAVYLCASSFIPAGGIQNIQYFGAGTRLSVL.

Within the sample, this clonotype is medium-sized. J is TRBJ2-5 and V is TRBV12-3 or TRBV12-4; 9 positions agree with TRBD2. This CDR3 contains 14 residues. V was clipped by 3 bases and J by 4 bases; unmatched bases: 3. The CDR3 region has the DNA TGTGCCAGCAGTTTTAGCGGGAGTGGAGAGACCCAGTACTTC. Translation: CASSFSGSGETQYF.

By sample share, this clonotype is medium-sized. The rearrangement joins TRBV7-2 to TRBJ2-5, with a tentative D call TRBD2 (7 bases). The J call may be incorrect, as the DNA end agrees better with TRBJ2-7. This CDR3 has 15 residues. The germline gives CDR1 SGHTA, CDR2 FQGNSA. The CDR3 reads CASSPTVGGGVEQYF. CDR3 DNA: TGTGCCAGCAGCCCTACCGTAGGAGGGGGGGTCGAGCAGTACTTC.

The chain has TRBV7-3 and TRBJ2-3; 10 nucleotides match TRBD2. Germline V lookup: CDR1 SGHTA, CDR2 FQGTGA. This CDR3 is built from 15 residues. V gave up 0 bases and J gave up 4 bases; unmatched junction bases: 1. The CDR3 bases are TGTGCCAGCAGCTTAACGGGACTAGCGCCAGATACGCAGTATTTT. This codes for CASSLTGLAPDTQYF.

A remark on this clonotype: An end of the junction does not agree with germline; a read error may underlie this. J is TRBJ2-4 and V is TRBV7-3, with TRBD2 as a possible D gene (7 bases). The CDR3 extends over 17 amino acids. Looked up from germline, CDR1 is SGHTA and CDR2 is FQGTGA. CDR3 residues: CASSVGPGGGDKDIQYF. The CDR3 DNA sequence: TGTGCCAGCAGCGTGGGACCCGGGGGAGGGGACAAAGACATTCAGTACTTC. The entire variable domain, with the rest obtained from reference TRBV7-3 and TRBJ2-4, is as follows: GAGVSQTPSNKVTEKGKYVELRCDPISGHTALYWYRQSLGQGPEFLIYFQGTGAADDSGLPNDRFFAVRPEGSVSTLKIQRTERGDSAVYLCASSVGPGGGDKDIQYFGAGTRLSVL.

This clonotype was seen only a few times. Sequence at one end of the junction differs from germline and may be a read error. The chain joins TRBV6-1 to TRBJ2-3, with D maybe TRBD2 (6 bases). The CDR3 totals 16 residues. The germline V gene has CDR1 MNHNS and CDR2 SASEGT. CDR3 residues: CASGGFGGSYPDTQYF. For the CDR3, the DNA is TGTGCCAGCGGGGGGTTTGGGGGAAGCTACCCAGATACCCAGTACTTT.

Of note for this clonotype: One end of the junction varies from germline; a read error may be responsible. CDR3: CASSPLGGEASF. Written as DNA, the CDR3 is TGTGCCAGCAGCCCTCTGGGGGGGGAAGCTTCCTTC. The chain links TRBV7-6 to TRBJ1-2, with a possible D match to TRBD1 (5 bases). Germline lookup yields CDR1 SGHVS and CDR2 FNYEAQ. The CDR3 spans 12 residues.

J is TRBJ2-3 and V is TRBV6-5, with D maybe TRBD2 (5 bases). The CDR3 is 18 amino acids. Trimming stripped 0 bases from V and 2 bases from J, with 18 bases between. Germline V gene data show CDR1 as MNHEY and CDR2 as SVGAGI. The CDR3 protein is CASSYSSRWASLTDTQYF. CDR3 sequence (DNA): TGTGCCAGCAGTTACTCCTCGAGATGGGCTAGCCTCACAGATACGCAGTATTTT.